A single T cell receptor beta chain is shown here with its context. This sample is part of a study of blood T cell repertoires in COVID-19. Study at large: Sample material is recorded as cDNA or gDNA derived from T cells, B-cell-depleted T cells, or PBMCs.

The protocol was immunoSEQ multiplex PCR, while the TCRdb copy is restricted to in-frame clones and leaves out a portion. The table has approximately 170,000 clones, roughly 80% seen once. Between the trimmed V and J ends, which lost 0 bases and 10 bases, there was a span of 18 bases. The CDR3 is made up of 14 amino acids. Germline CDR1 reads SQVTM; CDR2 reads ANQGSEA. Seattle researchers signed up patients amid active infection and tracked them longitudinally. This TCR derives from a woman in her 70s with COVID-19, enrolled during active disease. J is TRBJ1-1 and V is TRBV29-1; D unresolved. Source material: peripheral blood. DNA for the CDR3: TGCAGCGTTGAAGATTTTGACCGGGGAGGTCGAGCTTTCTTT. It translates to CSVEDFDRGGRAFF.